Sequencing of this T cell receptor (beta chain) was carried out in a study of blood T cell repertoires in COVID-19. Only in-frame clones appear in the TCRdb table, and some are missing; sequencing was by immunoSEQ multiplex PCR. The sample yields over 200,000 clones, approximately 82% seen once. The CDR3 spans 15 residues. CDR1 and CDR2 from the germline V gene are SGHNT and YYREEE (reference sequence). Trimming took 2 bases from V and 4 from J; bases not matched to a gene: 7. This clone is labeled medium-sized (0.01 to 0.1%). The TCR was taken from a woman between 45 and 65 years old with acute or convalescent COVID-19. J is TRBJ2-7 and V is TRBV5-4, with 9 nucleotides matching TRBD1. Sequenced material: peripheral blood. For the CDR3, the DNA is TGTGCCAGCAGCTTTCCGGGACAGGGTGTTTACGAGCAGTACTTC. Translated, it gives CASSFPGQGVYEQYF.